Given below is one T cell receptor beta chain in context. The ends were cut back, 0 bases at V and 4 bases at J, with 14 bases in the middle. Germline V gives CDR1 LGHNA, CDR2 YSLEER. There are 16 residues in the CDR3. The sample is drawn from a study of blood T cell repertoires in COVID-19. The wider study: Acute and convalescent COVID-19 specimens originated in the United States, Italy and Spain. PBMCs, B-cell-depleted T cells, or T cells provided the cDNA or gDNA that made up the material.

As processed by the authors: It was from reference gene primer amplification that nucleated cell counts were estimated. The assay was immunoSEQ multiplex PCR, and TCRdb's table has in-frame clones only and misses some. V and J calls and clone size are copied from that table; D and trimming were computed from the DNA. Of under 150,000 clones in the sample, about 91% are singletons; the top ten hold around 26%. This receptor was obtained from a human donor in a cohort sampled during active COVID-19. The sequencing input was peripheral blood. V usage is TRBV4-3 and J usage is TRBJ2-3; D is unresolved. Written as DNA, the CDR3 is TGCGCCAGCAGCCAAGATAGCAGAAACGGCCCAGATACGCAGTATTTT. It is translated as CASSQDSRNGPDTQYF.